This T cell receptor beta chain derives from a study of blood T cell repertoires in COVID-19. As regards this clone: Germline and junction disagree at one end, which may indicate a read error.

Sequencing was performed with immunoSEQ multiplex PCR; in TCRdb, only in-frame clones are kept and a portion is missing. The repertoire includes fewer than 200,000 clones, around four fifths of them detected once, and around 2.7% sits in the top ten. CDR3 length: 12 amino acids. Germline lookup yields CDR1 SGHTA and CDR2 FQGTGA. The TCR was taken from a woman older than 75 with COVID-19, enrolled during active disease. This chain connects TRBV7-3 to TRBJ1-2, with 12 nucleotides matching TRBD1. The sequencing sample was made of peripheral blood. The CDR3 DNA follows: TGTGCCAGCAGCATGGGGACAGGGGGCCCATCTTTC. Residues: CASSMGTGGPSF.